The 9 T cell receptor beta chains below come from one sample, sequenced in a study of blood T cell repertoires in COVID-19. Clones were read by immunoSEQ multiplex PCR, and TCRdb kept only the in-frame ones, dropping some. The repertoire holds 250,000 to 300,000 clones, with about 89% as singletons. The sample consisted of PBMCs or T cells enriched from blood (not recorded which). The source of these receptors is a woman aged 40 to 49 who had recovered from COVID-19.

This chain joins TRBV6-5 and TRBJ2-1; 7 bases agree with TRBD1. The germline CDR1 and CDR2 sequences are MNHEY and SVGAGI. Unmatched junction bases numbered 7, after V lost 5 bases and J lost 3 bases. The CDR3 consists of 15 residues. The CDR3 sequence is CASSPGQENYNEQFF. In DNA form, the CDR3 reads TGTGCCAGCAGTCCCGGACAGGAGAACTACAATGAGCAGTTCTTC.

J is TRBJ2-2 and V is TRBV25-1; 8 nucleotides line up with TRBD1. The length of the CDR3 is 15 residues. The V and J ends lost 2 bases and 3 bases, in that order; junction bases with no gene match: 2. Germline V gene data show CDR1 as MGHDK and CDR2 as SYGVNS. CDR3 DNA: TGTGCCAGCAGTGAACAGGGGGCAGACACCGGGGAGCTGTTTTTT. Its translation is CASSEQGADTGELFF.

V usage is TRBV6-6 and J usage is TRBJ2-1; 14 bases are shared with TRBD2. This CDR3 has 15 residues. Germline V CDR1 and CDR2: MNHNY, SVGAGI (reference sequence). V trimming: 8 bases; J trimming: 8 bases; junction bases outside the gene matches: 8. The DNA of the CDR3 is TGTGCCAGCGGCAAAGGGACTAGCGGGAGCCATGAGCAGTTCTTC. Translation gives CASGKGTSGSHEQFF.

This rearrangement joins TRBV18 to TRBJ1-1, with D unclear. The CDR3 consists of 13 residues. V dropped 6 bases and J dropped 6 bases, with 14 bases sitting between them. Per germline, CDR1 KGHSH and CDR2 LQKENI. The CDR3: CASSPTPASEAFF. DNA of the CDR3: TGTGCCAGCTCCCCCACCCCAGCGTCTGAAGCTTTCTTT.

The chain carries TRBV30 and TRBJ1-4; tentative D call: TRBD1 (5 bases). This CDR3 is 14 amino acids long. With 1 base removed from V and 2 bases from J, the gap between germline ends came to 8 bases. CDR1 GTSNPN and CDR2 SVGIG come from the germline V gene (reference sequence). CDR3: CAWSAGATNEKLFF. The CDR3 DNA reads TGTGCCTGGAGTGCTGGGGCTACTAATGAAAAACTGTTTTTT.

This chain connects TRBV6-6 to TRBJ2-7, with D possibly TRBD2 on 6 matching bases. Germline V gene lookup returns CDR1 MNHNY and CDR2 SVGAGI (reference sequence). V lost 2 bases and J 2 bases, leaving 10 bases between the germline ends. This CDR3 spans 14 amino acids. CDR3 nucleotide sequence: TGTGCCAGCAGTTACCTGGAGGGGACCTACGAGCAGTACTTC. It is translated as CASSYLEGTYEQYF.

The J gene is TRBJ2-1, the V gene TRBV2; 10 bases are shared with TRBD2. From germline, CDR1 is SNHLY and CDR2 FYNNEI. The CDR3 extends over 16 amino acids. Trimming removed 6 bases from V and 6 bases from J; junction bases left unmatched: 11. The CDR3 DNA reads as TGTGCCAGCAGATGGCCCACTAGCGGGATTGCCAATGAGCAGTTCTTC. Residues: CASRWPTSGIANEQFF. The full variable domain, rest sourced from reference TRBV2 and TRBJ2-1, is EPEVTQTPSHQVTQMGQEVILRCVPISNHLYFYWYRQILGQKVEFLVSFYNNEISEKSEIFDDQFSVERPDGSNFTLKIRSTKLEDSAMYFCASRWPTSGIANEQFFGPGTRLTVL.

This rearrangement joins TRBV30 to TRBJ1-1, with D tentatively TRBD1 (6 bases). This CDR3 contains 14 residues. Germline lookup yields CDR1 GTSNPN and CDR2 SVGIG (reference sequence). DNA for the CDR3: TGTGCTTTGGAGAGGGGACAACTCCACACTGAAGCTTTCTTT. Translated: CALERGQLHTEAFF.

This chain connects TRBV7-2 to TRBJ2-3, with D maybe TRBD2 (6 bases). Trimming took 5 bases from V and 6 from J, leaving 15 bases between them. This CDR3 is built from 14 residues. Germline V gives CDR1 SGHTA, CDR2 FQGNSA. The CDR3 bases are TGTGCCAGCAGCGCGGGACGCTTGGGGGATACGCAGTATTTT. Protein sequence: CASSAGRLGDTQYF.